The 21 T cell receptor beta chains below all came from one sample that was sequenced in a study of blood T cells in healthy people across ages. The second PCR ran about 6 to 12 cycles with a sample-barcoded 5' primer and J-beta primers. TCRdb re-derived calls from the 5' RACE reads in MiXCR, one entry per CDR3 protein. The table records 1.5 million to 1.8 million distinct CDR3 sequences, 40% to 45% of them present only once. The sequencing input was blood. The receptors derive from a woman under 30 in good health.

This clonotype was recorded a few times. The V call is TRBV20-1, the J call TRBJ2-5, with 10 positions matching TRBD1. The DNA end favors TRBJ2-7, so the J call may be wrong. CDR3 size: 13 residues. Germline V CDR1 and CDR2: DFQATT, SNEGSKA (reference sequence). CDR3 protein: CSANRDRGYEQYF. The CDR3 DNA follows: TGCAGTGCTAACCGGGACAGGGGTTACGAGCAGTACTTC.

This clonotype was observed a few times. The J gene is TRBJ1-2, the V gene TRBV27; 9 bases agree with TRBD1. V shed 5 bases, J shed 3 bases, and the junction held 7 bases outside the gene matches. The CDR3 totals 15 residues. The germline gives CDR1 MNHEY, CDR2 SMNVEV (reference sequence). As DNA, the CDR3 is TGTGCCAGCAGTATCGGACAGGGGCATTACTATGGCTACACCTTC. It translates to CASSIGQGHYYGYTF.

CDR3 in amino acids: CASSSQEHNEQFF. The CDR3 nucleotides are TGTGCCAGCAGCTCTCAAGAGCACAATGAGCAGTTCTTC. This rearrangement joins TRBV3-1 to TRBJ2-1; D unresolved. The CDR3 covers 13 residues. Germline V gives CDR1 LGHDT, CDR2 YNNKEL (reference sequence). The V gene lost 5 bases and the J gene lost 5 bases, with 10 bases spanning the gap.

Ten or more counts support this clonotype. The chain links TRBV28 to TRBJ2-7; D is perhaps TRBD2 (5 bases). Germline values: CDR1 MDHEN, CDR2 SYDVKM. Trimming removed 3 bases at V and 0 bases at J, with 9 bases between. The CDR3 has 14 amino acids. CDR3 sequence (DNA): TGTGCCAGCAGTTTTCAGCGGAACTCCTACGAGCAGTACTTC. Translating it yields CASSFQRNSYEQYF.

This clonotype has ten or more counts. The chain has TRBV5-1 and TRBJ2-1; 11 bases are a match to TRBD2. The germline V gene has CDR1 SGHRS and CDR2 YFSETQ. This CDR3 contains 13 residues. The trim removed 5 bases at V and 8 bases at J, leaving 3 bases unmatched. CDR3 region: CASRTSGRHEQFF. Here the CDR3 DNA reads TGCGCCAGCAGAACTAGCGGGAGACATGAGCAGTTCTTC. Drawing the rest from reference TRBV5-1 and TRBJ2-1, the complete variable domain is KAGVTQTPRYLIKTRGQQVTLSCSPISGHRSVSWYQQTPGQGLQFLFEYFSETQRNKGNFPGRFSGRQFSNSRSEMNVSTLELGDSALYLCASRTSGRHEQFFGPGTRLTVL.

The chain joins TRBV6-5 to TRBJ1-1; TRBD1 might be the D (5 bases). This CDR3 comprises 16 residues. Trimming stripped 5 bases from V and 1 base from J, with 17 bases between. CDR1 and CDR2 (germline): MNHEY, SVGAGI. The CDR3 is CASSTQGGPPNTEAFF. The CDR3 region has the DNA TGTGCCAGCAGTACCCAGGGTGGGCCACCGAACACTGAAGCTTTCTTT.

The chain joins TRBV5-1 to TRBJ2-5; possible D gene TRBD2, 5 bases. The germline V gene has CDR1 SGHRS and CDR2 YFSETQ. The CDR3 is 14 residues long. V was trimmed by 4 bases and J by 1 base, leaving 11 bases between them. CDR3 in amino acids: CASSPFRGQETQYF. In DNA form, the CDR3 reads TGCGCCAGCAGCCCGTTCCGGGGCCAAGAGACCCAGTACTTC.

The V gene is TRBV3-1, the J gene TRBJ1-1; D perhaps matches TRBD1 (5 bases). The germline V and J ends were trimmed by 2 bases and 7 bases, with 17 bases remaining between them. The V gene's germline CDR1 is LGHDT and CDR2 YNNKEL (reference sequence). The CDR3 has 15 residues. The CDR3 bases are TGTGCCAGCAGCCAACCCCCGACAGCTACAGGTGAAGCTTTCTTT. It encodes CASSQPPTATGEAFF. Drawing the rest from reference TRBV3-1 and TRBJ1-1, the complete variable domain is DTAVSQTPKYLVTQMGNDKSIKCEQNLGHDTMYWYKQDSKKFLKIMFSYNNKELIINETVPNRFSPKSPDKAHLNLHINSLELGDSAVYFCASSQPPTATGEAFFGQGTRLTVV.

DNA of the CDR3: TGCAATGCCGCTAGCGGGTCCTACAATGAGCAGTTCTTC. This encodes CNAASGSYNEQFF. J is TRBJ2-1 and V is TRBV20-1, with 8 bases fitting TRBD2. This CDR3 region has 13 residues. Germline V gene lookup returns CDR1 DFQATT and CDR2 SNEGSKA (reference sequence).

The chain is built from TRBV20-1 and TRBJ2-3, with D uncertain. The V gene's germline CDR1 is DFQATT and CDR2 SNEGSKA (reference sequence). The V and J ends lost 3 bases and 10 bases respectively, with 8 bases between them. CDR3 length: 10 amino acids. The CDR3: CSASIHAQYF. DNA of the CDR3: TGCAGTGCTAGTATCCACGCGCAGTATTTT.

This chain connects TRBV7-2 to TRBJ2-4; weak D call: TRBD2 (5 bases). From germline, CDR1 is SGHTA and CDR2 FQGNSA. V shed 2 bases and J shed 13 bases, with 24 bases lying between them. The CDR3 runs to 16 residues. DNA for the CDR3: TGTGCCAGCAGCTTAATATCCGGGAACATCTACAATGAGCAGTACTTC. Amino acid sequence: CASSLISGNIYNEQYF.

V gene TRBV4-1 combines with J gene TRBJ2-1, with D possibly being TRBD2 (6 bases). The CDR3 length is 15 residues. V was trimmed by 3 bases and J by 8 bases, leaving 17 bases between them. Germline V lookup: CDR1 MGHRA, CDR2 YSYEKL. The CDR3 sequence: CASSQEGSGVDEQFF. DNA for the CDR3: TGCGCCAGCAGCCAGGAAGGTTCGGGAGTCGATGAGCAGTTCTTC.

As regards this clonotype: Here the CDR3 omits its conserved ending phenylalanine or tryptophan, so a read error is the likely source. The chain is built from TRBV10-3 and TRBJ2-1; 8 bases match TRBD1. V gave up 10 bases and J gave up 4 bases; unmatched junction bases: 9. The CDR3 consists of 14 residues. From germline, CDR1 is ENHRY and CDR2 SYGVKD. This chain's CDR3 is CATIDRGSYNEQFS. The CDR3 region has the DNA TGTGCCACTATCGACAGGGGCTCTTACAATGAGCAGTTCTCC.

The table lists this clonotype with a count of one. V and J are TRBV24-1 and TRBJ2-2; a weak D match, TRBD2 (6 bases). Per the germline V gene, CDR1 is KGHDR and CDR2 is SFDVKD. V was shortened by 0 bases and J by 6 bases, with 10 bases between the two germline ends. The CDR3 runs 15 residues. The CDR3 DNA reads as TGTGCCACCAGTGATTTGCTTACTAGCCCCGGGGAGCTGTTTTTT. It is translated as CATSDLLTSPGELFF.

The V gene is TRBV4-1, the J gene TRBJ2-7, with unresolved D. Trimming took off 0 bases at V and 0 bases at J, with 9 bases between the two ends. Per the germline V gene, CDR1 is MGHRA and CDR2 is YSYEKL. This CDR3 region has 15 residues. CDR3 loop: CASSQDRQVSYEQYF. In DNA form, the CDR3 reads TGCGCCAGCAGCCAAGATCGGCAAGTCTCCTACGAGCAGTACTTC.

Details on this clonotype: A much larger clonotype is one base distant, so this may be a read error. The chain has TRBV29-1 and TRBJ1-5; tentatively, D is TRBD1 (5 bases). V was shortened by 8 bases and J by 0 bases, with 11 bases between the two germline ends. This CDR3 has 13 residues. In germline, CDR1 is SQVTM, CDR2 ANQGSEA. In DNA form, the CDR3 reads TGCAGCTCGACAGACTCTAGCAATCAGCCCCAGCATTTT. Amino acids: CSSTDSSNQPQHF.

The V gene is TRBV3-1, the J gene TRBJ2-7; D possibly corresponds to TRBD2 (6 bases). Germline V CDR1 and CDR2: LGHDT, YNNKEL (reference sequence). The V end lost 4 bases, the J end lost 3 bases, and 16 bases lay between the germline ends. This CDR3 region has 15 residues. In nucleotides, the CDR3 is TGTGCCAGCAGCCCAATAGGGACTCGTAACTACGAGCAGTACTTC. As protein: CASSPIGTRNYEQYF.

The CDR3 sequence is CASSQVGQDYQETQYF. The CDR3 DNA follows: TGCGCCAGCAGCCAAGTGGGACAGGACTACCAAGAGACCCAGTACTTC. The genes are TRBV4-1 and TRBJ2-5; 8 nucleotides match TRBD1. The CDR3 runs to 16 residues. Germline V gene sequence: CDR1 MGHRA, CDR2 YSYEKL. Trimming cost V 1 base and J 0 bases; bases outside gene matches: 4.

The J gene is TRBJ2-1, the V gene TRBV20-1; TRBD1 is a possible D gene (6 bases). Trimming took 1 base from V and 2 from J, leaving 12 bases between them. Per the germline V gene, CDR1 is DFQATT and CDR2 is SNEGSKA (reference sequence). The CDR3 has 15 amino acids. CDR3 sequence: CSARGVGATYNEQFF. Written as DNA, the CDR3 is TGCAGTGCTAGAGGGGTGGGGGCGACCTACAATGAGCAGTTCTTC.

The chain couples TRBV15 to TRBJ1-6; D gene uncertain. Trimming took 2 bases from V and 5 from J, leaving 10 bases between them. Germline V gene sequence: CDR1 LNHNV, CDR2 YYDKDF (reference sequence). CDR3 length equals 15 residues. Here the CDR3 DNA reads TGTGCCACCAGCAGATCGGGAGCCAATAATTCACCCCTCCACTTT. Encoded protein: CATSRSGANNSPLHF. The full variable domain, completed using reference TRBV15 and TRBJ1-6, is DAMVIQNPRYQVTQFGKPVTLSCSQTLNHNVMYWYQQKSSQAPKLLFHYYDKDFNNEADTPDNFQSRRPNTSFCFLDIRSPGLGDTAMYLCATSRSGANNSPLHFGNGTRLTVT.

The CDR3 spells CASRPQDRAGNQPQHF. The CDR3 DNA reads as TGTGCCAGCAGACCCCAGGACAGGGCGGGCAATCAGCCCCAGCATTTT. This rearrangement joins TRBV6-2 or TRBV6-3 to TRBJ1-5; 8 positions agree with TRBD1. V lost 6 bases to trimming and J lost 2 bases; unmatched junction nucleotides: 9. The CDR3 length is 16 residues. Germline CDR1 is MNHEY and CDR2 is SVGEGT.